The clone carrying this T cell receptor beta chain was recorded a few times. Its antigen is still unknown. The data stem from a study of T cells in Graves' hyperthyroidism and ophthalmopathy. Broader study findings: Ophthalmopathy, which appeared later, was predicted by the model a median about 6.8 months before onset.

Amplification yielded TCR beta CDR3 regions, with RNA transcripts as the source. Primed by the HTBI set, a first-round RT-PCR was run on the TCR CDR3. TCRdb processed the multiplex PCR reads anew with MiXCR; each CDR3 protein has one entry. The sample yields hundreds of thousands of distinct CDR3 sequences, around 13% seen once. CDR3 length: 14 residues. J lost 7 bases, V lost 0 bases, and 5 bases had no gene match. Germline-derived CDR1 and CDR2 are WSHSY and SAAADI. The sample consisted of blood. The chain is built from TRBV10-2 and TRBJ2-7; 8 bases line up with TRBD1. The sequence was obtained from a woman aged 18-29 years with Graves' hyperthyroidism. The CDR3 region is CASSESLTGVEQYF. Written as DNA, the CDR3 is TGCGCCAGCAGTGAGTCCCTGACAGGGGTTGAGCAGTACTTC.